The sequence of this T cell receptor beta chain was determined in a study of vaccination effects on CD4 cells after COVID-19. Study in general: The participants, recipients of two vaccine doses, got either BNT162b2 or mRNA-1273.

TCRdb keeps only in-frame clones here, not all; method: immunoSEQ multiplex PCR. The repertoire has about 45,000 clones, 70% to 80% of them found once; the top ten carry 10% to 12%. This clone has only a few counts. The antigen is not known. Sequencing was preceded by expansion of antigen-specific CD4+ T cells with viral peptide pools in the ViraFEST assay. Scientists isolated CD4+ T cells after a roughly 10-day culture period ended. None of these healthy vaccinees had been infected with SARS-CoV-2 before vaccination. The authors replaced half the medium with IL-2 medium on days 3 and 7. Broader study findings: Among infection- and vaccine-induced clones, marked clonal contraction occurred late after vaccination. Relatively few convalescent patients took part in the study, which had no early post-infection timepoints.

CDR1 is MNHEY and CDR2 is SVGAGI in the germline V gene. Trimming took off 0 bases at V and 0 bases at J, with 11 bases between the two ends. The CDR3 totals 16 residues. The V and J genes are TRBV6-5 and TRBJ1-1; D might be TRBD1 (5 bases). The sequence derives from a human donor who received a COVID-19 vaccine. Sample: CD4+ T cells from PBMCs cultured with SARS-CoV-2 spike peptides, taken before COVID-19 vaccination. CDR3 coding DNA: TGTGCCAGCAGTTACTCGAGACAGAACATGAACACTGAAGCTTTCTTT. This sequence encodes CASSYSRQNMNTEAFF.